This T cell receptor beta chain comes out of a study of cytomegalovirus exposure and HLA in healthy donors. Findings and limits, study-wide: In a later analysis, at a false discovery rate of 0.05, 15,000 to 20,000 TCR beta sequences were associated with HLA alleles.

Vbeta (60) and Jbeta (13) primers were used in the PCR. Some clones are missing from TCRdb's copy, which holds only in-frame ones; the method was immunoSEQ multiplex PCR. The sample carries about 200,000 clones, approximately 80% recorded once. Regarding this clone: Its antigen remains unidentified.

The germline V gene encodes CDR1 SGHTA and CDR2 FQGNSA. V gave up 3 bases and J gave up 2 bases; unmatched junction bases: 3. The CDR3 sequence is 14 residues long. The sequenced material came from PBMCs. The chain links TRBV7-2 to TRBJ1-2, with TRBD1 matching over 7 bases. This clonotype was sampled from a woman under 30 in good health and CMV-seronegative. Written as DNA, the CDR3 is TGTGCCAGCAGCTTCGGACAGGCGAACTATGGCTACACCTTC. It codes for CASSFGQANYGYTF.